This TCR beta chain originates from a study of post-analysis software for immune sequencing data. About the research overall: Multiple sclerosis in the patients followed relapsing-remitting, secondary progressive and progressive-relapsing courses.

Unique molecular identifiers had been added to the TCR beta cDNA libraries. MiXCR was run by TCRdb on the PCR reads, yielding one entry per CDR3 protein. The top ten clones hold approximately 5% of a sample with approximately 730,000 distinct CDR3 sequences, 46% of them seen once. This CDR3 contains 16 residues. The germline gives CDR1 MNHNY, CDR2 SVGAGI (reference sequence). Only a few counts were recorded for this clonotype. Its antigen is as yet unknown. Study results and caveats: Controls showed significantly higher normalized Chao1 diversity than did multiple sclerosis patients. TRBV segments more frequent in patients than in controls numbered about 5 and included TRBV5-6, TRBV5-1 and TRBV20-1.

V and J are TRBV6-6 and TRBJ2-7, with TRBD2 matching 8 bases. Gene TRBJ2-5 matches the end of the DNA better, so the J call may be wrong. The source of this sequence is a girl between 10 and 17 years old with multiple sclerosis. The sequenced sample was blood. CDR3 nucleotides: TGTGCCAGCAGTTACTCTTCGGGTAGCGGGGACGTGACCCAGTACTTC. Its protein product is CASSYSSGSGDVTQYF.